One sample yielded the 15 T cell receptor beta chains listed below, sequenced in a study of T cells after somatic rescue of genetic block. Method: immunoSEQ multiplex PCR; TCRdb's copy keeps in-frame clones and lacks some. The table records 12,000 or so clones, around four fifths of them present only once. The sequenced sample consisted of peripheral blood mononuclear cells (PBMCs). The receptors originated from a boy younger than 18.

The chain combines TRBV7-8 with TRBJ2-7, with D tentatively TRBD1 (6 bases). Trimming cost V 1 base and J 3 bases, with 13 bases left between them. Germline CDR1 is SGHVS and CDR2 is FQNEAQ. CDR3 length: 15 residues. The CDR3 here is CASSLGGQPDYEQYF. CDR3 DNA sequence: TGTGCCAGCAGCTTAGGTGGACAGCCTGACTACGAGCAGTACTTC.

CDR3 sequence reads: CASSTKPTGAHEQYF. Written as DNA, the CDR3 is TGTGCCAGCAGCACTAAACCGACAGGGGCCCACGAGCAGTACTTC. The V and J genes are TRBV21-1 and TRBJ2-7; the DNA was not compared with TRBD1, the D call given in the table. TRBV21-1 is classified as a pseudogene. This CDR3 has 15 residues.

The V gene is TRBV7-2, the J gene TRBJ2-3; 8 bases line up with TRBD2. Germline lookup yields CDR1 SGHTA and CDR2 FQGNSA. Germline trimming cut 3 bases from V and 1 base from J; bases unmatched to any gene: 6. The CDR3 is 16 residues long. The chain's CDR3 is CASSFQAGVGTDTQYF. For the CDR3, the DNA is TGTGCCAGCAGCTTTCAAGCGGGAGTGGGCACAGATACGCAGTATTTT.

The CDR3 is CASSSWTGSEKLFF. The DNA for the CDR3 is TGTGCCAGCAGCTCCTGGACAGGAAGTGAAAAACTGTTTTTT. The V gene is TRBV7-6, the J gene TRBJ1-4; 7 bases are a match to TRBD1. V was clipped by 4 bases and J by 7 bases; unmatched bases: 6. Germline V CDR1 and CDR2: SGHVS, FNYEAQ. The CDR3 contains 14 residues.

The chain recombines TRBV29-1 with TRBJ2-1; D is undetermined. V was cut by 2 bases and J by 4 bases, with 3 bases left in between. The germline CDR1 and CDR2 sequences are SQVTM and ANQGSEA. This CDR3 region has 11 residues. CDR3 residues: CSVEWYNEQFF. CDR3 DNA sequence: TGCAGCGTTGAATGGTACAATGAGCAGTTCTTC.

The chain uses TRBV28 and TRBJ2-7; D possibly corresponds to TRBD2 (5 bases). Trimming stripped 6 bases from V and 6 bases from J, with 18 bases between. CDR3 length equals 14 residues. CDR1 is MDHEN and CDR2 is SYDVKM in the germline V gene. The CDR3 DNA reads TGTGCCAGCAGCACGGTCGGGATGCGGCTCGAGCAGTACTTC. It yields the protein CASSTVGMRLEQYF.

DNA of the CDR3: TGTGCCAGCAGCGAACGGGACCCAACCTGGACCTATACAAAAGATACGCAGTATTTT. It translates to CASSERDPTWTYTKDTQYF. The chain carries TRBV9 and TRBJ2-3; possibly TRBD1 or TRBD2 for D (5 bases each). CDR3 length: 19 residues. The V gene lost 3 bases and the J gene lost 5 bases, with 28 bases spanning the gap. CDR1 and CDR2 from the germline V gene are SGDLS and YYNGEE.

This rearrangement joins TRBV10-3 to TRBJ2-1; D is tentatively TRBD1 or TRBD2 (6 bases each). The CDR3 runs 13 residues. The germline V and J ends were trimmed by 0 bases and 8 bases, with 8 bases remaining between them. Germline V gives CDR1 ENHRY, CDR2 SYGVKD. The CDR3 is CAISESGGYEQFF. CDR3 in DNA: TGTGCCATCAGTGAGTCAGGGGGGTATGAGCAGTTCTTC.

This chain links TRBV5-6 with TRBJ1-1, with 7 bases fitting TRBD1. Germline lookup yields CDR1 SGHDT and CDR2 YYEEEE. CDR3 length equals 14 residues. V lost 4 bases to trimming and J lost 4 bases; unmatched junction nucleotides: 7. CDR3: CASSPTGFGTEAFF. CDR3 nucleotides: TGTGCCAGCAGCCCGACAGGGTTTGGCACTGAAGCTTTCTTT.

This clone was counted only a few times. The J gene is TRBJ2-1, the V gene TRBV14; TRBD1 aligns across 9 bases. Unmatched junction bases numbered 4, after V lost 4 bases and J lost 9 bases. The germline V gene encodes CDR1 SGHDN and CDR2 FVKESK. The CDR3 runs 13 residues. CDR3 amino acids: CASSRGTGFEQFF. The CDR3 DNA reads TGTGCCAGCAGCCGAGGGACAGGGTTTGAGCAGTTCTTC.

The rearrangement joins TRBV6-6 to TRBJ2-3; D not certain. Germline values: CDR1 MNHNY, CDR2 SVGAGI (reference sequence). Trimming pared 6 bases from V and 6 bases from J, leaving 16 bases between. The CDR3 length is 14 residues. For the CDR3, the DNA is TGTGCCAGCAGCCTCAAGACCTCCAGGGATACGCAGTATTTT. This codes for CASSLKTSRDTQYF.

In its sample, this clone was seen once. The chain combines TRBV19 with TRBJ2-3; 9 bases line up with TRBD1. With 6 bases clipped from V and 3 bases from J, the junction kept 10 bases outside the gene matches. The germline V gene encodes CDR1 LNHDA and CDR2 SQIVND (reference sequence). This CDR3 is built from 16 residues. The CDR3 bases are TGTGCCAGTAGAACCACAGGGGGCTTTTTGACAGATACGCAGTATTTT. Encoded protein: CASRTTGGFLTDTQYF.

The CDR3 DNA follows: TGTGCCAGCAGCAGCTACAGGGAGACCTACGAGCAGTACTTC. Its translation: CASSSYRETYEQYF. The V call is TRBV11-3, the J call TRBJ2-7; weak D call: TRBD1 (6 bases). V was trimmed by 5 bases and J by 2 bases, leaving 13 bases between them. CDR3 length: 14 amino acids. The germline CDR1 and CDR2 sequences are SGHNT and YENEEA. The whole variable domain, filled in from reference TRBV11-3 and TRBJ2-7, reads EAGVVQSPRYKIIEKKQPVAFWCNPISGHNTLYWYLQNLGQGPELLIRYENEEAVDDSQLPKDRFSAERLKGVDSTLKIQPAELGDSAVYLCASSSYRETYEQYFGPGTRLTVT.

The chain recombines TRBV7-2 with TRBJ2-7; maybe TRBD2 (5 bases). The CDR3 consists of 14 residues. From germline, CDR1 is SGHTA and CDR2 FQGNSA. V was trimmed by 1 base and J by 4 bases, leaving 11 bases between them. CDR3 bases: TGTGCCAGCAGCTTAGGGGGAGTTGGATACGAGCAGTACTTC. Translated: CASSLGGVGYEQYF.

This clone was picked up a small number of times. CDR3 in DNA: TGTGCCAGCAGAGACCAGTTAATCGGGGAGCTGTTTTTT. It codes for CASRDQLIGELFF. The V call is TRBV28, the J call TRBJ2-2; D call uncertain. From germline, CDR1 is MDHEN and CDR2 SYDVKM. The germline V and J ends were trimmed by 6 bases and 7 bases, with 12 bases remaining between them. This CDR3 is 13 amino acids long.